This paragraph reports one TCR beta chain. Antigen unknown. A library of TCRbeta sequences, prepared with unique molecular identifiers, was generated. TCRdb reprocessed the PCR reads via MiXCR and lists one record per CDR3 protein. This table has almost 250,000 distinct CDR3 sequences, roughly 23% appearing once. The record originates from a study of T-cell reconstitution after alpha-beta-depleted transplantation in children. Overall study findings and caveats: Day-60 TCRbeta diversity that was high in some patients was derived from surviving recipient T cells and thymic progenitors. Two months or so post-transplant, alpha-beta T cells reportedly derived from several hundred expanded graft clones. Newly made T cells mostly supplied T-cell counts and diversity one year after transplant.

Per the germline V gene, CDR1 is MDHEN and CDR2 is SYDVKM. The CDR3 covers 15 residues. Trimming stripped 4 bases from V and 6 bases from J, with 18 bases between. This sequence was found in a girl aged 2 to 9 with Fanconi anemia, due to receive a stem cell transplant. The material was PBMCs, obtained before TCRalphabeta/CD19-depleted stem cell transplant. This chain connects TRBV28 to TRBJ1-1; D call uncertain. The CDR3 region has the DNA TGTGCCAGCAGTTCCTTCCCGGGGAAATGGGCTGAAGCTTTCTTT. Its protein product is CASSSFPGKWAEAFF.